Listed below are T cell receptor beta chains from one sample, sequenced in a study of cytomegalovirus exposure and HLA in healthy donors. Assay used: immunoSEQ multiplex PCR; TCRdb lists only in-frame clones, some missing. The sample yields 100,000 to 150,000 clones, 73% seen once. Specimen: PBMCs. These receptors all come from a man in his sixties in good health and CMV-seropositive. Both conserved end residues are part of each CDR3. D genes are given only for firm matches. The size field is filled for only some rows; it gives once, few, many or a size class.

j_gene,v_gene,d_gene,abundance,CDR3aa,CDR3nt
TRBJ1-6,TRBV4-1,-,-,CASSQDFRNSPLHF,TGCGCCAGCAGCCAAGATTTCCGGAATTCACCCCTCCACTTT
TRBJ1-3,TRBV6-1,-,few,CASSEASSRNTIYF,TGTGCCAGCAGTGAAGCGTCCAGTCGAAACACCATATATTTT
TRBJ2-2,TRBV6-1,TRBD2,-,CASSVERGGRGELFF,TGTGCCAGCAGTGTCGAGCGGGGGGGCAGAGGGGAGCTGTTTTTT
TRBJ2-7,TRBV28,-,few,CASRKQGHYEQYF,TGTGCCAGCAGAAAACAGGGACACTACGAGCAGTACTTC
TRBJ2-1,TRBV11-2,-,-,CASSLSASSSYNEQFF,TGTGCCAGCAGCTTAAGCGCCTCAAGCTCCTACAATGAGCAGTTCTTC
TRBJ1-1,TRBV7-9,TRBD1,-,CASRGTGSGTEAFF,TGTGCCAGCAGGGGGACAGGGTCGGGCACTGAAGCTTTCTTT
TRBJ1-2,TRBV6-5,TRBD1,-,CASSFAGTGFGYTF,TGTGCCAGCAGTTTCGCCGGGACAGGGTTTGGCTACACCTTC
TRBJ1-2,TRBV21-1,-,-,CASSKGKGPEGTF,TGTGCCAGCAGCAAAGGGAAGGGCCCAGAGGGCACCTTC
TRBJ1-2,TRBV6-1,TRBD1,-,CASSARDRLSNYGYTF,TGTGCCAGCAGTGCCCGGGACAGGCTATCAAACTATGGCTACACCTTC
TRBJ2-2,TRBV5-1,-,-,CASSRLTNTGELFF,TGCGCCAGCAGCAGACTGACGAACACCGGGGAGCTGTTTTTT
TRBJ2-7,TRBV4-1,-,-,CASSQGHVPYEQYF,TGCGCCAGCAGCCAAGGACACGTCCCCTACGAGCAGTACTTC
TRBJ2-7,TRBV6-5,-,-,CASSYSVQERSYEQYF,TGTGCCAGCAGTTACTCAGTCCAGGAAAGAAGCTACGAGCAGTACTTC
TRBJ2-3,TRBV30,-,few,CAWSKLTAADTQYF,TGTGCCTGGAGTAAGTTGACAGCCGCAGATACGCAGTATTTT
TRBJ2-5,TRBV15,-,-,CATSRDQVQQETQYF,TGTGCCACCAGCAGAGATCAAGTACAGCAAGAGACCCAGTACTTC
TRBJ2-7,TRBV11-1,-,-,CASSLGHGTHFYEQYF,TGTGCCAGCAGCTTAGGGCATGGGACTCATTTCTACGAGCAGTACTTC
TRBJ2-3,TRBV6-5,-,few,CASSYGLRTDTQYF,TGTGCCAGCAGTTACGGGCTCCGCACAGATACGCAGTATTTT
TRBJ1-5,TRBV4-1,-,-,CASSQEGSYSNQPQHF,TGCGCCAGCAGCCAAGAGGGCAGCTATAGCAATCAGCCCCAGCATTTT
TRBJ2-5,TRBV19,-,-,CASSIPRGTQYF,TGTGCCAGTAGTATCCCGCGGGGGACCCAGTACTTC
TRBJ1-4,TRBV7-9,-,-,CASSSRVTNEKLFF,TGTGCCAGCAGCTCCCGGGTAACTAATGAAAAACTGTTTTTT
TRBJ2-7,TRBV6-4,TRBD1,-,CASSDSPCRDGRGTGATYEQYF,TGTGCCAGCAGTGACTCTCCCTGCCGGGACGGTCGGGGGACAGGGGCTACATACGAGCAGTACTTC
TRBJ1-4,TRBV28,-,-,CASSLQGSLGEF,TGTGCCAGCAGTTTACAGGGGTCTCTAGGGGAATTT
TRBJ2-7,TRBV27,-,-,CASRMAPGRTYEQYF,TGTGCCAGCAGAATGGCCCCAGGGCGGACCTACGAGCAGTACTTC
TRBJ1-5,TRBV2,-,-,CASNREANQPQHF,TGTGCCAGCAACCGGGAGGCCAATCAGCCCCAGCATTTT
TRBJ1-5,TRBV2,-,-,CASSFTDNQPQHF,TGTGCCAGCAGTTTTACAGACAATCAGCCCCAGCATTTT
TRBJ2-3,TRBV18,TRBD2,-,CASSLPGGSGEHTQYF,TGTGCCAGCTCACTTCCTGGCGGTAGCGGGGAGCATACGCAGTATTTT
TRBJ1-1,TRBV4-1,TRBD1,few,CASSQDAPGQRLNTEAFF,TGCGCCAGCAGCCAAGACGCACCGGGACAGAGGTTGAACACTGAAGCTTTCTTT
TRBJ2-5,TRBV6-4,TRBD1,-,CASSETWDSQETQYF,TGTGCCAGCAGTGAAACATGGGACAGCCAAGAGACCCAGTACTTC
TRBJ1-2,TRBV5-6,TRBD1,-,CASSWDRGTVGSYTF,TGTGCCAGCAGCTGGGACCGAGGGACAGTGGGAAGCTACACCTTC
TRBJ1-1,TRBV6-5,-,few,CASSLPARGNTEAFF,TGTGCCAGCAGTTTACCCGCCCGGGGAAACACTGAAGCTTTCTTT
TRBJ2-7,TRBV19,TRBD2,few,CASSISGGAYEQYF,TGTGCCAGTAGTATTAGCGGGGGGGCCTACGAGCAGTACTTC
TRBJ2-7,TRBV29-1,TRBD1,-,CSGGQGAMEQYF,TGCAGCGGGGGACAGGGGGCGATGGAGCAGTACTTC
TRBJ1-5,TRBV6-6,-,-,CASGTGKNQPQHF,TGTGCCAGCGGAACCGGGAAGAATCAGCCCCAGCATTTT
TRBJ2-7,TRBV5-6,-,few,CASSLVNEQYF,TGTGCCAGCAGCTTGGTAAACGAGCAGTACTTC
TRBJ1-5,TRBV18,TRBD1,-,CASSPTGRNQPQHF,TGTGCCAGCTCACCGACAGGGAGGAATCAGCCCCAGCATTTT
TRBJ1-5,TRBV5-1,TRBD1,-,CASSSDPDRVNQPQHF,TGCGCCAGCAGCTCGGACCCAGACAGGGTCAATCAGCCCCAGCATTTT
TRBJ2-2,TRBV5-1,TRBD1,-,CASSLDTGGRTGELFF,TGCGCCAGCAGCTTGGATACAGGGGGCAGAACCGGGGAGCTGTTTTTT
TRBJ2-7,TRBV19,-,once,CASSPRTVYEQYF,TGTGCCAGTAGTCCTCGGACTGTCTACGAGCAGTACTTC